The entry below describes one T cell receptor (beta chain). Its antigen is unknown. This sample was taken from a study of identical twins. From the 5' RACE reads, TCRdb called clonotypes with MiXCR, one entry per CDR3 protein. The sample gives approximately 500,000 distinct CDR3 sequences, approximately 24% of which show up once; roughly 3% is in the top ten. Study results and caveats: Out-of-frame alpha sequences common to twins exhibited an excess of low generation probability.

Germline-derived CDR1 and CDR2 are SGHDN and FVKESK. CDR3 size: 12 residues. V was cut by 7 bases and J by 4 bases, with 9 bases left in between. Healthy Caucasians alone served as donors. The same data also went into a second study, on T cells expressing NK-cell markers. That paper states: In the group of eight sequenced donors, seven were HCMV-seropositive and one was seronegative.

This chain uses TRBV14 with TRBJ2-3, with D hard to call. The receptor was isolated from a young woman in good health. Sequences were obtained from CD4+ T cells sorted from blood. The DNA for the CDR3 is TGTGCCAGCAAAGGGTCCGCAGATACGCAGTATTTT. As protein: CASKGSADTQYF.